One T cell receptor (beta chain) is described in this entry. This sample is drawn from a study of shared clonotypes between healthy human individuals. In the original workflow: ImmunoSEQ junction-only sequences lacked quality scores, so their filtering differed. Produced via immunoSEQ multiplex PCR; TCRdb's table is partial and in-frame only. The V and J calls and clone size come from that table; D and trimming were worked out from the DNA. The sample lists fewer than 550,000 clones; 60% to 80% were seen once. This TCR came from a woman between 40 and 50 years old in good health. Some clones in this sample may be carry-over from other donors' samples. The specimen was PBMCs.

The CDR3 DNA is TGTGCCAGCAGTCCCGGACAGGGGGGTTCTACTTTCTTT. Its protein is CASSPGQGGSTFF. The chain joins TRBV28 to TRBJ1-1; the match to TRBD1 covers 10 bases. Looked up from germline, CDR1 is MDHEN and CDR2 is SYDVKM. The length of the CDR3 is 13 residues. After removal of 5 bases from V and 12 bases from J, the junction contained 9 bases not matched to a gene.